This TCR beta chain was sequenced in a study of human T cells and chemical hapten exposure (dated by TCRdb to 2020 to 2022). Study-wide context: For sensitization, 2% DPC in acetone was applied to a 2 cm by 2 cm area of upper inner arm skin. Weekly therapeutic DPC doses were additionally applied to the scalp of patients throughout the roughly 23-week study period. Patch testing on the upper back used Finn chambers containing 0.01% DPC, with scoring done after 6 days according to International Contact Dermatitis Research Group standards. The patient cohort, mostly female, included alopecia areata with under or over 50% scalp involvement, alopecia totalis and alopecia universalis. Libraries were pooled for sequencing, and variation in per-sample TCR yields was attributed mainly to small differences in library volumes within the pool. The study tracked peripheral blood TCR repertoire changes in vivo during primary and secondary sensitization to the hapten diphenylcyclopropenone (DPC) in alopecia patients. Blood samples were taken from patients before sensitization (week 0) and then at 2, 6 and about 24 weeks after DPC sensitization. Blood for TCR sequencing was provided by twenty-nine alopecia patients at one to four time points (pre-sensitization, 2, 6 and 24 weeks).

Looking up the germline V gene yields CDR1 KGHDR and CDR2 SFDVKD. V and J lose 6 bases and 0 bases, and a span of 11 bases separates them. The CDR3 runs 14 residues from the cysteine to the phenylalanine. CDR3 DNA only is kept here, 42 bases in frame from base 1. The method was RACE. Sequencing used a NextSeq 500. During library preparation, unique molecular identifiers were attached to individual cDNA molecules so that TCRs could be counted in a quantitative, reproducible way. From each blood RNA sample, both TCR alpha and TCR beta chains were sequenced. In the source study's methods: The median number of TCRs per sample was around 96,000, ranging from roughly 23,224 to 700,000. V, J and CDR3 annotation of the TCR reads was performed with the Decombinator software suite. For the PS versus PT1 abundance plots, all samples were subsampled to the same number of TCRs (28,000). TCRs were defined as expanded if absent before sensitization and observed at least eight times at the 2-week time point. TCRdb's own reprocessing of the public reads used fastp at Q25 and MiXCR and kept productive beta chains. CDR3 protein duplicates are merged, each entry listing the most common genes and DNA. The V and J calls shown here were made by TCRdb, not taken from the authors' results. This sample gives 99,000 or so distinct CDR3 sequences in total; 30% to 35% of them show up just once. The ten largest clones capture roughly 2.5% of the sample.

On this clonotype itself: Its recognized antigen is unknown. No base quality values were provided; no much bigger clone lies one nucleotide off.

Paper-wide results and their limitations: The number of PT1 expanded TCRs positively correlated with patch test score, significant at thresholds 8, 16 and 32 but not 4. Significantly more large CDR3 similarity clusters were formed by expanded TCRs than by pre-sensitization or healthy control sets, consistent with antigen-driven responses. After repeated subsampling, changes were observed in the strength of the expansion versus patch-test correlation and in the threshold at which the correlation became significant. Because every patient had alopecia, a presumed autoimmune disease, the patients' immune response might differ from that of healthy individuals. DPC sensitization did not change how many TCRs were above 1 in 1000 frequency, and no evidence was found of alterations in global repertoire structure.

In light of the paper, this sample's time point label describes: patch test 3, about 24 weeks after DPC sensitization. In light of the paper, this sample's treatment or condition label describes: therapeutic diphenylcyclopropenone sensitization with weekly scalp DPC. At every patch-test visit, the blood draw took place before the patch test was put on. Patients were eligible if aged 18 to 70, diagnosed with alopecia and judged suitable for DPC therapy, and pregnant patients were excluded. Total RNA was isolated from unfractionated whole blood collected in Tempus Blood RNA tubes. The chain joins TRBV24-1 to TRBJ2-7; a tentative D call is TRBD2 (5 bases match). This TCR derives from a man in his forties with alopecia areata. Some clones in this sample may be carry-over from other donors' samples. The sequenced sample was whole blood, obtained in connection with sensitization to the hapten diphenylcyclopropenone (DPC). The DNA is TGTGCCACCAGTCAAAGCGGCCTCTCCTACGAGCAGTACTTC. It translates to CATSQSGLSYEQYF.